The T cell receptor beta chain described here comes from a study of PD-L1 blockade in urothelial cancer (dated by TCRdb to about 2017). About the investigation overall: All patients started therapy around 2014 and received atezolizumab 1,200 mg intravenously every 3 weeks. Twenty-five of 29 patients were males with bladder-origin urothelial cancer, and about two thirds of the roughly 30 reported a prior smoking history. Patients had an ECOG performance status of 0 or 1 and had received between 0 and 3 prior chemotherapy regimens. Blood samples were analyzed at two time points: 3 weeks after treatment start (second dose) and 6 weeks after treatment start. Blood samples gave a median of approximately 150,000 T cells and approximately 80,000 unique TCRs, with a median clonality of about 0.078. The study was an exploratory multi-omic analysis of somatic, immune and clinical correlates of response to PD-L1 blockade with atezolizumab in urothelial cancer. Pretreatment tumor samples, along with matched peripheral blood serially collected before and after atezolizumab treatment, were subjected to TCR sequencing. Durable clinical benefit was defined as a progression-free survival longer than 6 months, and TCR features were additionally tested against progression-free survival and overall survival. In the same patients who had TCR sequencing, pretreatment tumors also underwent whole exome sequencing and RNA sequencing. Durable clinical benefit was achieved by nine patients but not by the remaining 20. Some 30 patients had pretreatment blood TCR-seq, around 24 had at least one posttreatment blood collection, and around 24 had tumor TCR-seq. Overall study outcomes, separate from this receptor: Patients with durable benefit showed greater expansion of tumor-associated TCR clones in peripheral blood 3 weeks after starting treatment (n ≈ 21, p = 0.022). Improved progression-free and overall survival was found to be associated with pretreatment peripheral blood TCR clonality below the median. Because the sample size was small (n = 29) and many of the analyses were exploratory, the results are meant to be hypothesis-generating.

A total of 29 patients with locally advanced or metastatic urothelial carcinoma, treated at Memorial Sloan Kettering on a trial protocol, made up the cohort. Peripheral blood mononuclear cells were collected pretreatment and during treatment, at between 1 and 8 total time points per patient. The Qiagen DNeasy Blood extraction kit was used to purify genomic DNA from total PBMCs and tumor samples. PBMCs were collected pretreatment and during treatment, and were isolated and stored as previously described. Synthetic TCR analog templates were spiked into each PCR to estimate absolute template abundance from read counts. The immunoSEQ assay was used to amplify TCRbeta CDR3 regions from genomic DNA with bias-controlled V and J gene primers. Rearranged TCRbeta segments were sequenced at approximately 20X coverage. The original pipeline was this. Clustering was used to correct sequencing errors, and CDR3s were annotated against IMGT to assign V, D and J genes. Only productive TCRbeta rearrangements were used in downstream analyses, excluding out-of-frame or stop-codon sequences. Clonality was calculated as one minus the Shannon entropy normalized by the log of the number of unique productive sequences. Clones differing between time points or between blood and tumor were identified by Fisher's exact test with Benjamini-Hochberg correction at adjusted p below 0.01. TCRdb mirrors the immuneACCESS table, restricted to in-frame sequences. Some clones are absent from its copies; in checked studies, under half trace to an unresolved V gene, and the reason for the others is unknown. The V and J calls and the clone size are those of that table, but D and trimming were determined from the DNA. The sample includes approximately 48,000 clones, with 86% observed a single time. The ten largest clones take up roughly 17% of the sample.

The table lists this clone with a few counts. No cognate antigen has been identified for it. The record has no base qualities; no much larger clone is one base away. The receptor's source is a man in his sixties with urothelial cancer. The sample in question was PBMCs, obtained around atezolizumab (anti-PD-L1) treatment.

The nucleotide sequence is given as TGTGCCAGCAGTTTTAGTGGCGGGCATCGGCATCTACCCTACGAGCAGTACTTC. Translated, it gives CASSFSGGHRHLPYEQYF. The chain couples TRBV27 to TRBJ2-7, and the D gene may be TRBD2, 5 bases matching. The cysteine opens and the phenylalanine closes a CDR3 of 18 amino acids. The kept DNA is CDR3 alone, 54 bases in frame from the first base. The germline V gene (reference sequence) yields MNHEY for CDR1 and SMNVEV for CDR2. V is cut by 3 bases and J by 2 bases, and the space between the germline ends is 23 bases.